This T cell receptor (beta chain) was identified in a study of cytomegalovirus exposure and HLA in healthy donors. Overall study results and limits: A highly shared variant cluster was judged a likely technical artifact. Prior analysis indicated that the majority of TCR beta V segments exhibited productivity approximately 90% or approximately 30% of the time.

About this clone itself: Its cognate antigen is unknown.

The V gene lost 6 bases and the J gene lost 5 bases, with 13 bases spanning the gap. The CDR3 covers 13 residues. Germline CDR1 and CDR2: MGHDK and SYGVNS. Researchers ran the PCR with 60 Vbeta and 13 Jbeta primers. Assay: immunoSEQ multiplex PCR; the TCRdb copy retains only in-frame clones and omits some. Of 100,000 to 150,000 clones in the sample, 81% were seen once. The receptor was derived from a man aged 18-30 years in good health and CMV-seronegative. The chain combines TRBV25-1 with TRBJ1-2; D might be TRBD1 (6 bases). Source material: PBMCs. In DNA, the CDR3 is TGTGCCAGCAGCCCAGGGACACCTTATGGCTACACCTTC. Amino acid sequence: CASSPGTPYGYTF.